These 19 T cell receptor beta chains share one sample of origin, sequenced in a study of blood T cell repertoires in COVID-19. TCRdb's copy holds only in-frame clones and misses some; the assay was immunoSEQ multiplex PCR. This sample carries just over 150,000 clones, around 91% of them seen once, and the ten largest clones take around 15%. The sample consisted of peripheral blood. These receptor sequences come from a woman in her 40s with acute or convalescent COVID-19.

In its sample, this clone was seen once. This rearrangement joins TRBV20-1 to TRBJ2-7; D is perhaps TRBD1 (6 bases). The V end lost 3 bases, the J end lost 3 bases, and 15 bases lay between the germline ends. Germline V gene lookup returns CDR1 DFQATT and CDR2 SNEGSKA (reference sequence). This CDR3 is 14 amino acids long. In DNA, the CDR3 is TGCAGTGCTAGTCACGACAGGATTAACTACGAGCAGTACTTC. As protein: CSASHDRINYEQYF.

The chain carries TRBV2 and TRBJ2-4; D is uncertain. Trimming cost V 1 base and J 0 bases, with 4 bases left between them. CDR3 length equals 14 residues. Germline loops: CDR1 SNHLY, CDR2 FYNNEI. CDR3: CASSEGLAKNIQYF. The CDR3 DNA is TGTGCCAGCAGTGAAGGGCTAGCCAAAAACATTCAGTACTTC. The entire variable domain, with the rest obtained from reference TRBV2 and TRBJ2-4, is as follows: EPEVTQTPSHQVTQMGQEVILRCVPISNHLYFYWYRQILGQKVEFLVSFYNNEISEKSEIFDDQFSVERPDGSNFTLKIRSTKLEDSAMYFCASSEGLAKNIQYFGAGTRLSVL.

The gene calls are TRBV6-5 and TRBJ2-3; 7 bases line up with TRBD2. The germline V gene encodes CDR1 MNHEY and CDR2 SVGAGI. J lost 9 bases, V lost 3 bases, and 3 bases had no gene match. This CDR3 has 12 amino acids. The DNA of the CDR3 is TGTGCCAGCAGTTATAGGGGACTAACGCAGTATTTT. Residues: CASSYRGLTQYF.

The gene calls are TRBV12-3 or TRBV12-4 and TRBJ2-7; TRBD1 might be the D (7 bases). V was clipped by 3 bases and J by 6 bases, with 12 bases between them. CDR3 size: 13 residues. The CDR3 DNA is TGTGCCAGCAGTTTCGGGCAGGGGGGCGAGCAGTACTTC. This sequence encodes CASSFGQGGEQYF.

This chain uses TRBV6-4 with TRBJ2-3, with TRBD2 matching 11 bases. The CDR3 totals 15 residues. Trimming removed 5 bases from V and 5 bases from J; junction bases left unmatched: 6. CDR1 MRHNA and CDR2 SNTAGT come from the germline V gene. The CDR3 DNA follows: TGTGCCAGCAGTCTACTAGCGGGGGAAGGAGATACGCAGTATTTT. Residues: CASSLLAGEGDTQYF.

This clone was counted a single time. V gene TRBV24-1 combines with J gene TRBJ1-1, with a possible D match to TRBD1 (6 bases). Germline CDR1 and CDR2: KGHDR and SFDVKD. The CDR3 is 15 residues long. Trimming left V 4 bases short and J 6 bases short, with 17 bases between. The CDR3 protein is CATSDSTGNRAEAFF. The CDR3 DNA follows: TGTGCCACCAGTGACTCTACAGGGAATAGGGCTGAAGCTTTCTTT.

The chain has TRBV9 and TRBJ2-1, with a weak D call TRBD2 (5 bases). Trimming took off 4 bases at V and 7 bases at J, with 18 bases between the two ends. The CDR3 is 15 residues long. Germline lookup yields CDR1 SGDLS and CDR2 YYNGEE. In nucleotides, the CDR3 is TGTGCCAGCAGCTCCAGAGGTTGGGTAGCGAATGAGCAGTTCTTC. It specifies CASSSRGWVANEQFF.

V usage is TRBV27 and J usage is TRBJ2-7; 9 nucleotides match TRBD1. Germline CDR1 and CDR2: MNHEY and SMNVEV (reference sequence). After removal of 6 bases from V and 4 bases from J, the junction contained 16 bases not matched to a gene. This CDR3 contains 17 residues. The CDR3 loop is CASSRTGVLGAEYEQYF. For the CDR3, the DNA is TGTGCCAGCAGCAGGACAGGGGTTTTAGGGGCTGAATACGAGCAGTACTTC.

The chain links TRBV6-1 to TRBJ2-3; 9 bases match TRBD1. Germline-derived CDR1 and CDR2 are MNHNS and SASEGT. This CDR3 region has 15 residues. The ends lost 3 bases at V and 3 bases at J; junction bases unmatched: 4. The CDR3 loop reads CASSDGTGWTDTQYF. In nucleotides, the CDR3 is TGTGCCAGCAGTGACGGGACAGGGTGGACAGATACGCAGTATTTT.

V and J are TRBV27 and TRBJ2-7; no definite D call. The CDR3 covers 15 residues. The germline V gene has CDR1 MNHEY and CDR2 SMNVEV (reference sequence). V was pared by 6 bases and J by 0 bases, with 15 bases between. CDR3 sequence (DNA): TGTGCCAGCAGAGCTACTACCGGCAGCTCCTACGAGCAGTACTTC. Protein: CASRATTGSSYEQYF.

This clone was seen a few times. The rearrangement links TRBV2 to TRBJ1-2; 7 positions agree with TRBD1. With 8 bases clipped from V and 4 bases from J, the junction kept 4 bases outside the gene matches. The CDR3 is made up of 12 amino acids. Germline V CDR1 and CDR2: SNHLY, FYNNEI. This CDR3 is CASRGQSYGYTF. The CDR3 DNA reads TGTGCCAGCCGGGGACAGAGCTATGGCTACACCTTC.

DNA for the CDR3: TGTGCCAGCAGCCAAGAAGGATTCGGAAGGGGGCCCTCCTACGAGCAGTACTTC. It translates to CASSQEGFGRGPSYEQYF. The chain joins TRBV3-1 (or the pseudogene TRBV3-2) to TRBJ2-7; the match to TRBD1 covers 7 bases. V lost 0 bases and J lost 0; bases outside the gene matches: 11. This CDR3 is 18 amino acids long. Germline lookup yields CDR1 LGHDT and CDR2 YNNKEL (reference sequence).

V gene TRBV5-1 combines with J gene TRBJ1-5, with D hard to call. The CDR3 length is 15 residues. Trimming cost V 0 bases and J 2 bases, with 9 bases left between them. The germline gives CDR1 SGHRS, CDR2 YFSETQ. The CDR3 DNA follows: TGCGCCAGCAGCTTGGCGGGTTCCGGCAATCAGCCCCAGCATTTT. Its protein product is CASSLAGSGNQPQHF.

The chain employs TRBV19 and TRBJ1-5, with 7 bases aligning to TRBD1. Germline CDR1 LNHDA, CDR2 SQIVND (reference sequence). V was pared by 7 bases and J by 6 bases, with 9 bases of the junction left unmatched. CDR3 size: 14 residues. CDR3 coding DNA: TGTGCCAGTAACCCGGGACAGAAAATTCAGCCCCAGCATTTT. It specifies CASNPGQKIQPQHF.

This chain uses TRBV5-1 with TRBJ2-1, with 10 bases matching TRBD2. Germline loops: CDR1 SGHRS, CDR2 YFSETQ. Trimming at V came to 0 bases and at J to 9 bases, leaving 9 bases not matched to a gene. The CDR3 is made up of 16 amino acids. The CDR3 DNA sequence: TGCGCCAGCAGCTTGGCGCCAGCGGGAGGGCCCAGTGAGCAGTTCTTC. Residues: CASSLAPAGGPSEQFF.

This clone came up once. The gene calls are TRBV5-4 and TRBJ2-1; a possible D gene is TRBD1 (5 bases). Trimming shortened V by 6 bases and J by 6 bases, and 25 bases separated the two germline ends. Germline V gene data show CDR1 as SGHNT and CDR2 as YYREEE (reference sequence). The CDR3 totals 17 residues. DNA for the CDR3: TGTGCCAGCACCCCCCCCCAGGGTTCGGATTTGGCCAATGAGCAGTTCTTC. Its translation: CASTPPQGSDLANEQFF.

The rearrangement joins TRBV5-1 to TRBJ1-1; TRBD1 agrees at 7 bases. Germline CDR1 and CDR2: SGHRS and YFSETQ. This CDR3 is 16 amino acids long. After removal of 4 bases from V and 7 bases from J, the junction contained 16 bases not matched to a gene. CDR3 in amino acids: CASSPTTWTGQGEAFF. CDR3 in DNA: TGCGCCAGCAGCCCGACAACCTGGACAGGACAAGGTGAAGCTTTCTTT.

For the CDR3, the DNA is TGTGCCAGCAGCACCAAGTCCGGGACTACCACATACCATAACTATGGCTACACCTTC. It encodes CASSTKSGTTTYHNYGYTF. The chain recombines TRBV11-3 with TRBJ1-2; weak D call: TRBD1 (5 bases). The germline V gene encodes CDR1 SGHNT and CDR2 YENEEA. The V end lost 5 bases, the J end lost 1 base, and 26 bases lay between the germline ends. The CDR3 is 19 amino acids.

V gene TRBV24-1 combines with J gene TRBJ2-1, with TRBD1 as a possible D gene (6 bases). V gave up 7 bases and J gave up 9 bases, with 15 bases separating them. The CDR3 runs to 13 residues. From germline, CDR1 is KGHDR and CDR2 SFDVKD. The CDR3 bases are TGTGCCACCAGGGAAACAGGGCCCGGTGAGCAGTTCTTC. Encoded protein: CATRETGPGEQFF.